This T cell receptor (beta chain) was sequenced during a study of vaccination and CD4 T cells after COVID-19. Points on this clonotype: The antigen is unknown.

Sequencing of the DNA from cultured CD4+ T cells was carried out with the Oncomine TCR Beta short-read assay. A single record per CDR3 protein comes from TCRdb applying MiXCR to the PCR reads. The sample contains about 15,000 distinct CDR3 sequences, more than 55% of which appear only once. Treatment reported: approximately nine-day PBMC culture with coronavirus spike peptide pools or control peptides (ViraFEST assay). V was trimmed by 4 bases and J by 1 base, leaving 13 bases between them. CDR1 and CDR2 (germline): GTSNPN, SVGIG (reference sequence). This CDR3 region has 14 residues. This chain joins TRBV30 and TRBJ1-1, with a possible D match to TRBD1 (5 bases). The clonotype comes from a human donor who had recovered from COVID-19. Specimen: CD4+ T cells from blood, cultured in vitro. CDR3 in DNA: TGTGCCTGGAACGGCCCTGGGGGGAACACTGAAGCTTTCTTT. It codes for CAWNGPGGNTEAFF.